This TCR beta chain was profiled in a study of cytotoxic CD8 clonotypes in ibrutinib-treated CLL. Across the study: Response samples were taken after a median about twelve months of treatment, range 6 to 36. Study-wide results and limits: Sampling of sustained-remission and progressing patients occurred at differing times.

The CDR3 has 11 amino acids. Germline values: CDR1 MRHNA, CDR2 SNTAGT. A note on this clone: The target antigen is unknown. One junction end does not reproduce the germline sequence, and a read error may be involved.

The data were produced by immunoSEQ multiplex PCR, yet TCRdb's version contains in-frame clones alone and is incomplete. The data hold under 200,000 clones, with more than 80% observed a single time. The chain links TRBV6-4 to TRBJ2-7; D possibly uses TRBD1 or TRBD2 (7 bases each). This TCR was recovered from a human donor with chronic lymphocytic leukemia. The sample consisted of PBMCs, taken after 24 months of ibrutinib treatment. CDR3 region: CASSGGGQPDF. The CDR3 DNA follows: TGTGCCAGCAGTGGGGGGGGACAGCCCGACTTC.